Listed below are T cell receptor beta chains from one sample, sequenced in a study of T cell responses to AZD1222 COVID-19 vaccine. Profiled with immunoSEQ multiplex PCR; TCRdb holds only in-frame clones, not every one. The table records 110,000 or so clones, about 91% of them present only once. Sequenced here: peripheral blood, sampled 28 days after the second AZD1222 dose. These receptors originate from an adult who received the AZD1222 COVID-19 vaccine. CDR3s include the opening cysteine and the closing phenylalanine or tryptophan. A D gene is named only where the DNA matches it firmly. Only part of the rows carry a size: once, few, many, or a class if the clone is expanded.

J,size,D,length,V,CDR3,DNA
TRBJ2-3,-,TRBD2,17,TRBV7-8,CASSWSGGITSTDTQYF,TGTGCCAGCAGCTGGAGCGGGGGGATTACTAGCACAGATACGCAGTATTTT
TRBJ1-5,-,-,13,TRBV19,CASRTEGRQPQHF,TGTGCCAGCAGGACGGAAGGTCGTCAGCCCCAGCATTTT
TRBJ1-1,once,-,13,TRBV9,CASSVGMYTEAFF,TGTGCCAGCAGCGTAGGGATGTACACTGAAGCTTTCTTT
TRBJ2-7,-,TRBD2,16,TRBV5-1,CASSETLAGGSYEQYF,TGCGCCAGCAGCGAGACCCTAGCGGGGGGGTCCTACGAGCAGTACTTC
TRBJ2-7,-,-,13,TRBV4-1,CASSQTGGYEQYF,TGCGCCAGCAGCCAGACAGGAGGCTACGAGCAGTACTTC
TRBJ2-7,-,-,14,TRBV7-9,CASSLYRGLYEQYF,TGTGCCAGCAGCTTGTACCGTGGGCTTTACGAGCAGTACTTC
TRBJ2-7,-,-,13,TRBV6-1,CASSDGNSYEQYF,TGTGCCAGCAGTGATGGTAACTCCTACGAGCAGTACTTC
TRBJ2-2,-,TRBD2,17,TRBV4-1,CASSQGTSGANTGELFF,TGCGCCAGCAGCCAAGGGACTAGCGGGGCGAACACCGGGGAGCTGTTTTTT
TRBJ2-7,-,TRBD1,15,TRBV29-1,CSAREGQAENYEQYF,TGCAGCGCCCGAGAGGGACAGGCGGAAAACTACGAGCAGTACTTC
TRBJ2-3,-,TRBD1,15,TRBV10-1,CASSEGQGLADTQYF,TGCGCCAGCAGTGAGGGACAGGGATTGGCAGATACGCAGTATTTT
TRBJ2-3,-,-,20,TRBV5-5,CASSLGSLGVHSRKADTQYF,TGTGCCAGCAGCTTGGGCTCTCTGGGGGTTCATTCGAGGAAAGCAGATACGCAGTATTTT
TRBJ1-1,-,TRBD1,18,TRBV10-2,CASSESFRGGGGRTEAFF,TGCGCCAGCAGTGAGTCGTTTAGAGGGGGCGGGGGTCGAACTGAAGCTTTCTTT
TRBJ1-2,-,-,13,TRBV2,CASTTGRYYGYTF,TGTGCCAGCACTACCGGGAGATACTATGGCTACACCTTC
TRBJ1-2,-,-,11,TRBV19,CASSRNYGYTF,TGTGCCAGTAGTCGGAACTATGGCTACACCTTC
TRBJ2-1,-,-,11,TRBV5-6,CASSLANEQFF,TGTGCCAGCAGCTTGGCCAATGAGCAGTTCTTC